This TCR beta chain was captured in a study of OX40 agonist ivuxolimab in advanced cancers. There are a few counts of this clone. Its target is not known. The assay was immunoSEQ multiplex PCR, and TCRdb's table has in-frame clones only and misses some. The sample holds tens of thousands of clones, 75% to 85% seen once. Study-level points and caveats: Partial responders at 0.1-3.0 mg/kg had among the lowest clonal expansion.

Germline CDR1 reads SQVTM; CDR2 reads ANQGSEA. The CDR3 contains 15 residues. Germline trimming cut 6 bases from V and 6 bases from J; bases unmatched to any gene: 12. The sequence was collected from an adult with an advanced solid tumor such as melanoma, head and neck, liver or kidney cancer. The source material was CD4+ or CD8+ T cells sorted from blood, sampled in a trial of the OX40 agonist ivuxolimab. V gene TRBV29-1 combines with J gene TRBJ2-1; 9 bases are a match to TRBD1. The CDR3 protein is CSVVPRDRAANEQFF. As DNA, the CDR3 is TGCAGCGTCGTACCACGGGACAGGGCGGCCAATGAGCAGTTCTTC.